Below, 26 T cell receptor beta chains from the same sample are listed, as sequenced in a study of identical twins. Via MiXCR, TCRdb re-called the 5' RACE reads, giving one row per CDR3 protein. The data show nearly 250,000 distinct CDR3 sequences, approximately 7% seen once. The same sample was also used in a study of yellow fever vaccine responses in identical twins.

Sequenced input: memory (CD45RO+) T cells sorted from blood. The receptors originated from a woman younger than 35 in good health.

This clonotype has at least ten counts. The CDR3 DNA is TGTGCCAGCAGTTTAGTGGGGACATCCGAAAAGACCCAGTACTTC. It yields the protein CASSLVGTSEKTQYF. The chain employs TRBV12-3 or TRBV12-4 and TRBJ2-5; possibly TRBD1 for D (6 bases). V was clipped by 1 base and J by 6 bases, with 15 bases between them. The length of the CDR3 is 15 residues.

V gene TRBV27 combines with J gene TRBJ2-3, with D perhaps TRBD2 (5 bases). The V end was cut by 1 base, the J end by 6 bases, with 8 bases between. Germline loops: CDR1 MNHEY, CDR2 SMNVEV (reference sequence). CDR3 length equals 13 residues. The CDR3 nucleotides are TGTGCCAGCAGTTTATTAGGAGGCGATACGCAGTATTTT. Its translation: CASSLLGGDTQYF.

This clonotype has a count of ten or more. V is TRBV24-1 and J is TRBJ1-5; 8 bases line up with TRBD1. The CDR3 runs 14 residues. Germline V gene data show CDR1 as KGHDR and CDR2 as SFDVKD. The V and J ends lost 4 bases and 10 bases, in that order; junction bases with no gene match: 8. The CDR3, as DNA: TGTGCCACCAGTGAAACAGGGGGGTTAGGTCCCCAGCATTTT. Translated, it gives CATSETGGLGPQHF.

At least ten counts were recorded for this clonotype. V usage is TRBV6-1 and J usage is TRBJ2-7; D call uncertain. V lost 6 bases to trimming and J lost 3 bases, with 12 bases between them. Germline V lookup: CDR1 MNHNS, CDR2 SASEGT. The CDR3 has 13 residues. CDR3 in amino acids: CASSPIPGYEQYV. The CDR3 DNA reads TGTGCCAGCAGCCCCATCCCAGGCTACGAGCAGTACGTC.

This clonotype was observed at least ten times. The CDR3 bases are TGCGCCAGCAGCTTACCCACAGGGCTGGATGGCTACACCTTC. Residues: CASSLPTGLDGYTF. The rearrangement joins TRBV5-1 to TRBJ1-2, with D possibly being TRBD1 (6 bases). V lost 2 bases, J lost 6 bases, and 14 bases lay in between. Germline V gene lookup returns CDR1 SGHRS and CDR2 YFSETQ. The CDR3 runs to 14 residues.

This clonotype was found a few times. The chain links TRBV10-3 to TRBJ1-1, with D possibly being TRBD1 (6 bases). This CDR3 contains 16 residues. CDR1 ENHRY and CDR2 SYGVKD come from the germline V gene. The germline V and J ends were trimmed by 0 bases and 3 bases, with 14 bases remaining between them. CDR3 nucleotide sequence: TGTGCCATCAGTGAGTCGAGAGGGGGGTCGGACACTGAAGCTTTCTTT. Translated: CAISESRGGSDTEAFF.

This clonotype showed up just a few times. The V gene is TRBV20-1, the J gene TRBJ1-5, with 7 bases that match TRBD1. With 0 bases clipped from V and 3 bases from J, the junction kept 8 bases outside the gene matches. The CDR3 extends over 16 amino acids. CDR1 is DFQATT, CDR2 SNEGSKA, per germline (reference sequence). As DNA, the CDR3 is TGCAGTGCTAGAGATCAGGGGGGGCTTATCAATCAGCCCCAGCATTTT. Its protein is CSARDQGGLINQPQHF.

CDR3 loop: CSIRDSADTQYF. CDR3 coding DNA: TGCAGCATTCGGGACTCCGCGGATACGCAGTATTTT. The rearrangement uses TRBV29-1 and TRBJ2-3, with D tentatively TRBD2 (6 bases). V lost 8 bases to trimming and J lost 6 bases, with 15 bases between them. The CDR3 loop spans 12 amino acids. Germline values: CDR1 SQVTM, CDR2 ANQGSEA.

In regard to this clonotype: Germline and junction disagree at one end, which may indicate a read error. V and J are TRBV12-3 or TRBV12-4 and TRBJ2-1; 13 bases agree with TRBD2. CDR3 size: 18 residues. The CDR3 DNA sequence: TGTGCCCGCAGCCCTACCTTCGGACTAGCGGGGGATAAGAGTGAGCAGTTCTTC. Translating gives CARSPTFGLAGDKSEQFF.

This clonotype was observed many times. This chain links TRBV4-1 with TRBJ2-2; 8 bases align to TRBD1. The germline CDR1 and CDR2 sequences are MGHRA and YSYEKL. V lost 5 bases, J lost 6 bases, and 5 bases stayed unmatched. CDR3 length: 14 residues. The CDR3 sequence is CASSMTGVAGELFF. CDR3 coding DNA: TGCGCCAGCAGCATGACAGGGGTAGCCGGGGAGCTGTTTTTT.

The chain links TRBV18 to TRBJ2-5; TRBD2 agrees at 10 bases. J lost 5 bases, V lost 4 bases, and 16 bases had no gene match. Germline V CDR1 and CDR2: KGHSH, LQKENI. The CDR3 runs to 18 residues. In DNA form, the CDR3 reads TGTGCCAGCTCACTCCCGCTAAACGGACTAGCGGTTTCGGAGACCCAGTACTTC. The encoded protein is CASSLPLNGLAVSETQYF.

The rearrangement links TRBV2 to TRBJ2-2; 11 bases agree with TRBD1. The CDR3 has 15 residues. Germline CDR1 reads SNHLY; CDR2 reads FYNNEI. After removal of 7 bases from V and 4 bases from J, the junction contained 5 bases not matched to a gene. As DNA, the CDR3 is TGTGCCAGCACGTGGGACAGGGGGTTCACCGGGGAGCTGTTTTTT. It translates to CASTWDRGFTGELFF.

The chain employs TRBV7-2 and TRBJ2-7, with D perhaps assigned TRBD1 or TRBD2 (5 bases each). This CDR3 comprises 13 residues. Germline CDR1 reads SGHTA; CDR2 reads FQGNSA. V was clipped by 5 bases and J by 4 bases, with 12 bases between them. This CDR3 is CASSPGREYEQYF. The CDR3 DNA sequence: TGTGCCAGCAGCCCGGGACGGGAATACGAGCAGTACTTC.

This clonotype was recorded at least ten times. V gene TRBV7-2 combines with J gene TRBJ1-4; 7 bases map to TRBD1. Germline CDR1 reads SGHTA; CDR2 reads FQGNSA. CDR3 length: 13 residues. Trimming cost V 8 bases and J 6 bases; bases outside gene matches: 6. The CDR3 bases are TGTGCCAGCGGAAGAGGGACAGATGAAAAACTGTTTTTT. Amino acids: CASGRGTDEKLFF.

This chain joins TRBV2 and TRBJ2-4, with 8 bases aligning to TRBD2. The CDR3 consists of 16 residues. Looked up from germline, CDR1 is SNHLY and CDR2 is FYNNEI. The ends lost 2 bases at V and 1 base at J; junction bases unmatched: 4. The CDR3 loop reads CASSESSGSAKNIQYF. The CDR3 DNA reads TGTGCCAGCAGTGAATCTAGCGGGTCCGCCAAAAACATTCAGTACTTC.

The sample holds a few counts of this clonotype. The chain combines TRBV28 with TRBJ1-6; D gene ambiguous. With 2 bases removed from V and 4 bases from J, the gap between germline ends came to 6 bases. CDR1 MDHEN and CDR2 SYDVKM come from the germline V gene. This CDR3 region has 14 residues. In DNA form, the CDR3 reads TGTGCCAGCAGTTTAAGGGATTATAATTCACCCCTCCACTTT. Amino acid sequence: CASSLRDYNSPLHF.

There are many counts of this clonotype. V and J are TRBV5-1 and TRBJ2-3; TRBD1 matches at 7 bases. Per the germline V gene, CDR1 is SGHRS and CDR2 is YFSETQ. Germline trimming cut 4 bases from V and 2 bases from J; bases unmatched to any gene: 4. The CDR3 is 14 amino acids. The CDR3 sequence: CASSPGQNTDTQYF. DNA of the CDR3: TGCGCCAGCAGCCCGGGACAGAACACAGATACGCAGTATTTT.

This clonotype was recorded many times. The chain combines TRBV5-6 with TRBJ1-4; D is ambiguous. Trimming took 0 bases from V and 7 from J, leaving 13 bases between them. Germline CDR1 SGHDT, CDR2 YYEEEE. This CDR3 spans 15 amino acids. The CDR3 loop reads CASSLGRFPGEKLFF. CDR3 DNA sequence: TGTGCCAGCAGCTTGGGCAGGTTCCCCGGTGAAAAACTGTTTTTT.

This clonotype was seen repeatedly, ten times or more. This sequence joins TRBV24-1 and TRBJ1-1, with a possible D match to TRBD1 (6 bases). CDR1 and CDR2 (germline): KGHDR, SFDVKD. This CDR3 contains 14 residues. V was trimmed by 10 bases and J by 4 bases, leaving 18 bases between them. As DNA, the CDR3 is TGTGCCACGTCAACAGGGTCGGTGGCCACTGAAGCTTTCTTT. Encoded protein: CATSTGSVATEAFF.

The chain recombines TRBV6-1 with TRBJ2-5, with 7 bases identical to TRBD1. The CDR3 extends over 13 amino acids. The junction had 7 bases not matched to a gene; V was cut back by 7 bases and J by 5 bases. Germline assignment: CDR1 MNHNS and CDR2 SASEGT. CDR3 loop: CASKKQGSETQYF. CDR3 coding DNA: TGTGCCAGCAAGAAACAGGGGTCGGAGACCCAGTACTTC.

Only a few counts were recorded for this clonotype. This chain links TRBV7-3 with TRBJ2-3, with TRBD1 matching over 10 bases. The V gene's germline CDR1 is SGHTA and CDR2 FQGTGA. This CDR3 has 15 residues. With V trimmed by 4 bases and J by 5 bases, 6 bases remained unmatched. CDR3 region: CASSSRTGGGDTQYF. The CDR3 DNA reads as TGTGCCAGCAGCTCCAGGACAGGGGGAGGAGATACGCAGTATTTT.

This clonotype showed up many times. V usage is TRBV28 and J usage is TRBJ2-1; 11 bases fit TRBD2. The V and J ends lost 6 bases and 9 bases, in that order; junction bases with no gene match: 10. CDR3 length: 15 amino acids. Germline lookup yields CDR1 MDHEN and CDR2 SYDVKM. In nucleotides, the CDR3 is TGTGCCAGCAGAACCGGACTAGCGGGCGGCTCTGAGCAGTTCTTC. This translates into CASRTGLAGGSEQFF.

The V call is TRBV2, the J call TRBJ2-7, with 13 nucleotides matching TRBD2. The germline V gene encodes CDR1 SNHLY and CDR2 FYNNEI. The CDR3 is 19 residues long. The CDR3 nucleotides read TGTACCATCAGTTTAGGACTAGCGGGAGCTCTGACTACATCCTACGAGCAGTACTTC. Its protein is CTISLGLAGALTTSYEQYF.

This chain joins TRBV4-1 and TRBJ2-1; no definite D call. Germline V gene sequence: CDR1 MGHRA, CDR2 YSYEKL. The V gene lost 4 bases and the J gene lost 0 bases, with 13 bases spanning the gap. The CDR3 consists of 16 residues. CDR3 DNA: TGCGCCAGCAGCCGAGGATCGTCAGGCTCCTACAATGAGCAGTTCTTC. It codes for CASSRGSSGSYNEQFF.

This clonotype was seen more than once but under ten times. V gene TRBV27 combines with J gene TRBJ2-1; D is undetermined. This CDR3 contains 15 residues. Per the germline V gene, CDR1 is MNHEY and CDR2 is SMNVEV (reference sequence). V gave up 5 bases and J gave up 0 bases, with 11 bases separating them. The CDR3 is CASSKEMSSYNEQFF. In DNA form, the CDR3 reads TGTGCCAGCAGTAAAGAGATGAGCTCCTACAATGAGCAGTTCTTC.

This clonotype has only a few counts. The rearrangement uses TRBV4-1 and TRBJ1-4, with a tentative D call TRBD1 (5 bases). Germline lookup yields CDR1 MGHRA and CDR2 YSYEKL. The CDR3 contains 15 residues. The V end lost 6 bases, the J end lost 7 bases, and 18 bases lay between the germline ends. CDR3 in DNA: TGCGCCAGCAGGAAAGAAGCAGGGATTAGTGAAAAACTGTTTTTT. This translates into CASRKEAGISEKLFF.